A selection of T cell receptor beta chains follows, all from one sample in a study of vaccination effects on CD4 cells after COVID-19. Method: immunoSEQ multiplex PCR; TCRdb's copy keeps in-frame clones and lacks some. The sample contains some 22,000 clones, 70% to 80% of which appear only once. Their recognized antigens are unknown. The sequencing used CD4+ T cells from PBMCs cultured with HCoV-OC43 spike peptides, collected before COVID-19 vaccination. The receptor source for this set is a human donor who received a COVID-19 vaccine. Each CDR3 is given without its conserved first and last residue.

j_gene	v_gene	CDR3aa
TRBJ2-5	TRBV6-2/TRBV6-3	ASSYSGSQETQY
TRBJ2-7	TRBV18	ASSRGGSSYEQY
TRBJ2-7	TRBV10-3	AISGTGNEQY
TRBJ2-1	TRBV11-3	ASSLDQGGSSSYNEQF
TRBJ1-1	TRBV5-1	ASSQGGAGTEAF
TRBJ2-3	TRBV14	ASSQYGMGSDTQY
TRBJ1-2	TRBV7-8	ASSLGGSYGYT
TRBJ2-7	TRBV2	ASSEAAREQY
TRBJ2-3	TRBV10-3	AISGASGGVTTQY
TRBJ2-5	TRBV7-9	ASSFEQETQY
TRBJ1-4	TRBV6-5	ASSYSTGATNEKLF
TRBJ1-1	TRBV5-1	ASSSGIETEAF
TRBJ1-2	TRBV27	ASRYGPGYGYT
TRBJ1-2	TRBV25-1	ASSELGSSGYGYT
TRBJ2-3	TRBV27	ASSPTGSERTDTQY
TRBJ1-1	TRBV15	ATNQGRNTEAF
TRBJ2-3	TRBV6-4	ASRRQGVTDTQY
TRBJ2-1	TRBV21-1	ASTRLAGVNDEQF
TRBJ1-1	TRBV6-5	ASSYSVQGANEAF
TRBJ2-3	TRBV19	ATSGTGVIGTDTQY
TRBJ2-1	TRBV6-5	ASSYSTSSYNEQF
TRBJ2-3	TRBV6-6	ASRLAGSSTDTQY
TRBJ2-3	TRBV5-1	ASSPETHTQY
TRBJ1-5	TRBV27	ASSLQGQGGYQPQH
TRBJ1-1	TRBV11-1	ASSLPGEAF
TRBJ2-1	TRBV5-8	ASSLRSGRVNEQF
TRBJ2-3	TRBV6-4	ASSEGSGSTDTQY
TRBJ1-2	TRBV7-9	ASSFRTIEIYT
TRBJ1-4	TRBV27	ASSSGPRLNEKLF
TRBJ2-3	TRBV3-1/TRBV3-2	ASIEGTDTQY
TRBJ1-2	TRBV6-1	ASSEAGGGGDGYT
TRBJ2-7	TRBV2	ASRDRQEIRYEQY
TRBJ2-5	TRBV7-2	ASSSGGAGETQY
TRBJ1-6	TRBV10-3	AGRGQANSPLH
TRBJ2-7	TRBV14	ASSQDWTAFGEQY
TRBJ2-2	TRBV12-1	ASGPAWREKGATGELF
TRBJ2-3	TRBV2	ASSEEGWDTSTDTQY
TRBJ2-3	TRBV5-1	ASSFKSWHTDTQY
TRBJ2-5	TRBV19	ASSIHAQETQY
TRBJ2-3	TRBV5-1	ASSFPLTSGRDTDTQY
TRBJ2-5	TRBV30	AWSVRLKETQY